One sample yielded the 11 T cell receptor beta chains listed below, sequenced in a study of regulatory T cells in long-lasting Graves disease. Sample time point: persistent/refractory GD, antithyroid drugs over 5 years with positive TRAb. RNA from PBMCs was the source of the TCR library. Assembly of TCR beta libraries relied on iRepertoire HTBI primers together with Arm-PCR of CDR3 regions. TCRdb passed the multiplex PCR reads through MiXCR, listing each CDR3 protein once. The sample carries 360,000 or so distinct CDR3 sequences, roughly 20% recorded once. Here the sequenced sample was peripheral blood mononuclear cells (PBMCs), taken when the disease was refractory, from a patient treated with antithyroid drugs. These receptors all stem from a woman aged 40 to 50 with Graves disease.

This clonotype was observed at least ten times. CDR3 nucleotides: TGTGCCAGCAGTTTTGAGTACCAAGAGACCCAGTACTTC. Translation gives CASSFEYQETQYF. The chain has TRBV28 and TRBJ2-5; D is unresolved. This CDR3 has 13 amino acids. V was trimmed by 3 bases and J by 0 bases, leaving 5 bases between them. Germline V CDR1 and CDR2: MDHEN, SYDVKM.

V gene TRBV20-1 combines with J gene TRBJ1-2, with D maybe TRBD1 (6 bases). The CDR3 covers 16 residues. The germline CDR1 and CDR2 sequences are DFQATT and SNEGSKA (reference sequence). V lost 3 bases and J 0 bases, leaving 17 bases between the germline ends. Written as DNA, the CDR3 is TGCAGTGCTAGGGTCGGGGGGCTAAGAGCTAACTATGGCTACACCTTC. Translating gives CSARVGGLRANYGYTF.

This clonotype has a handful of counts. Here the CDR3 reads CASSQDRAIGELFF. CDR3 nucleotide sequence: TGTGCCAGCAGCCAAGATCGAGCGATCGGGGAGCTGTTTTTT. The rearrangement links TRBV3-1 to TRBJ2-2; no clear D gene. V lost 0 bases, J lost 7 bases, and 9 bases lay in between. Germline V gives CDR1 LGHDT, CDR2 YNNKEL (reference sequence). This CDR3 has 14 amino acids.

This clonotype was observed a few times. The V call is TRBV18, the J call TRBJ2-5; 9 bases fit TRBD2. Germline CDR1 KGHSH, CDR2 LQKENI. Germline trimming cut 2 bases from V and 4 bases from J; bases unmatched to any gene: 2. The CDR3 spans 14 residues. In DNA, the CDR3 is TGTGCCAGCTCACCAGAACTAGCGGGAGAGACCCAGTACTTC. This translates into CASSPELAGETQYF.

The gene calls are TRBV7-3 and TRBJ2-6; 7 bases match TRBD1. The CDR3 sequence is 15 residues long. Germline assignment: CDR1 SGHTA and CDR2 FQGTGA. The J segment lost 0 bases and the V segment lost 5 bases, leaving 1 base of the junction unmatched. The CDR3 DNA is TGTGCCAGCAGCCGGGACAGCTCTGGGGCCAACGTCCTGACTTTC. Encoded protein: CASSRDSSGANVLTF. The variable domain in full, with the rest retrieved from reference TRBV7-3 and TRBJ2-6, is GAGVSQTPSNKVTEKGKYVELRCDPISGHTALYWYRQSLGQGPEFLIYFQGTGAADDSGLPNDRFFAVRPEGSVSTLKIQRTERGDSAVYLCASSRDSSGANVLTFGAGSRLTVL.

The chain couples TRBV7-8 to TRBJ2-2, with D possibly being TRBD1 or TRBD2 (5 bases each). Trimming cost V 2 bases and J 3 bases, with 10 bases left between them. The CDR3 is made up of 15 amino acids. Germline CDR1 reads SGHVS; CDR2 reads FQNEAQ. The CDR3 loop is CASSLWDRYTGELFF. CDR3 bases: TGTGCCAGCAGCTTATGGGACCGGTACACCGGGGAGCTGTTTTTT.

This clonotype was counted a few times. The rearrangement links TRBV19 to TRBJ2-2, with 7 bases that match TRBD2. This CDR3 contains 17 residues. Trimming removed 7 bases from V and 7 bases from J; junction bases left unmatched: 18. Germline assignment: CDR1 LNHDA and CDR2 SQIVND (reference sequence). CDR3 coding DNA: TGTGCCAGTACCACCTCGCCGGGGGAGGGCCTGGACGGGGAGCTGTTTTTT. It yields the protein CASTTSPGEGLDGELFF.

As to this clonotype: With a much larger clone just one base away, this may be a read error. The conserved closing phenylalanine or tryptophan is absent in this CDR3, likely reflecting a read error. J is TRBJ2-7 and V is TRBV6-2 or TRBV6-3, with 10 bases identical to TRBD1. CDR1 and CDR2 (germline): MNHEY, SVGEGT. V shed 5 bases, J shed 4 bases, and the junction held 11 bases outside the gene matches. The CDR3 has 16 amino acids. The CDR3 sequence is CASSEWATGGIYEQYS. The DNA for the CDR3 is TGTGCCAGCAGTGAATGGGCGACAGGGGGCATTTACGAGCAGTACTCC.

This clonotype showed up just a few times. The chain employs TRBV5-8 and TRBJ1-5; possible D gene TRBD1, 5 bases. The CDR3 is made up of 14 amino acids. The germline CDR1 and CDR2 sequences are SGHTS and YDEGEE. The V end lost 10 bases, the J end lost 3 bases, and 17 bases lay between the germline ends. Here the CDR3 reads CAPRLGRINQPQHF. CDR3 coding DNA: TGTGCCCCAAGATTGGGACGGATCAATCAGCCCCAGCATTTT. Full variable domain (rest looked up from reference TRBV5-8 and TRBJ1-5): EAGVTQSPTHLIKTRGQQATLRCSPISGHTSVYWYQQALGLGLQFLLWYDEGEERNRGNFPPRFSGRQFPNYSSELNVNALELEDSALYLCAPRLGRINQPQHFGDGTRLSIL.

The chain is built from TRBV19 and TRBJ1-1, with 8 bases fitting TRBD1. The CDR3 is 13 residues long. Germline lookup yields CDR1 LNHDA and CDR2 SQIVND (reference sequence). J gave up 5 bases and V 7 bases, and 6 bases lay outside the gene matches. Here the CDR3 DNA reads TGTGCCAGTACTCGAAGGACAGGGACTGAAGCTTTCTTT. It translates to CASTRRTGTEAFF.

This clonotype has only a few counts. CDR3 coding DNA: TGTGCCAGCAGCTTCCCAGGGGCTCTCACTGAAGCTTTCTTT. This sequence encodes CASSFPGALTEAFF. The J gene is TRBJ1-1, the V gene TRBV7-9; D may be TRBD1 (6 bases). The CDR3 runs to 14 residues. Germline values: CDR1 SEHNR, CDR2 FQNEAQ (reference sequence). Trimming removed 3 bases at V and 4 bases at J, with 12 bases between.